This entry lists 27 T cell receptor beta chains sequenced from one sample in a study of T-cell reconstitution after alpha-beta-depleted transplantation in children. The authors prepared the TCRbeta library with unique molecular identifiers. TCRdb independently ran MiXCR on the PCR reads; one entry per CDR3 protein. The sample holds approximately 270,000 distinct CDR3 sequences, 9.9% seen once. Sequencing was performed on PBMCs from the stem cell graft donor, taken from the stem cell graft. The receptor source for this set is a human donor who donated a stem cell graft to a child with SCID.

This clonotype occurred a few times. The chain uses TRBV19 and TRBJ1-4, with 9 bases identical to TRBD1. Germline assignment: CDR1 LNHDA and CDR2 SQIVND (reference sequence). V lost 2 bases and J lost 8; bases outside the gene matches: 9. The CDR3 is made up of 16 amino acids. The CDR3 DNA sequence: TGTGCCAGTAGTATATTTTCGACAGGGGGAGAAGAAAAACTGTTTTTT. This sequence encodes CASSIFSTGGEEKLFF.

The chain couples TRBV7-3 to TRBJ2-1, with 7 bases lining up with TRBD2. CDR1 is SGHTA and CDR2 is FQGTGA in the germline V gene. The CDR3 is 15 amino acids. The V and J ends lost 2 bases and 4 bases, in that order; junction bases with no gene match: 5. The CDR3 sequence is CASSLAAGVYNEQFF. The CDR3 bases are TGTGCCAGCAGCTTAGCCGCGGGGGTATACAATGAGCAGTTCTTC.

This clonotype was detected a few times. This chain links TRBV3-1 with TRBJ2-3; TRBD2 aligns across 9 bases. The CDR3 is 16 amino acids. Per the germline V gene, CDR1 is LGHDT and CDR2 is YNNKEL (reference sequence). V shed 3 bases, J shed 4 bases, and the junction held 8 bases outside the gene matches. The chain's CDR3 is CASSHHGGGASDTQYF. The CDR3 DNA reads as TGTGCCAGCAGCCATCACGGCGGGGGGGCCTCAGATACGCAGTATTTT.

The table lists this clonotype with a few counts. The DNA of the CDR3 is TGTGCCAGCAGTTACCGGCGGGGGGGACGAAGCTCCTACAATGAGCAGTTCTTC. It codes for CASSYRRGGRSSYNEQFF. V usage is TRBV6-2 or TRBV6-3 and J usage is TRBJ2-1; TRBD2 agrees at 9 bases. V was pared by 2 bases and J by 0 bases, with 8 bases of the junction left unmatched. The CDR3 extends over 18 amino acids. Germline assignment: CDR1 MNHEY and CDR2 SVGEGT.

This clonotype appeared once. This chain uses TRBV7-2 with TRBJ2-1; D possibly corresponds to TRBD1 (6 bases). CDR3 length equals 15 residues. Germline CDR1 is SGHTA and CDR2 is FQGNSA. Trimming removed 5 bases at V and 7 bases at J, with 18 bases between. The CDR3: CASSEGHLGVNEQFF. The CDR3 nucleotides are TGTGCCAGCAGCGAGGGACACCTTGGAGTGAATGAGCAGTTCTTC.

The table lists this clonotype with a few counts. CDR3 in DNA: TGTGCCAGCAGCTTTCGAGGGGGCAAGCAGTTCTTC. Its protein is CASSFRGGKQFF. The J gene is TRBJ2-1, the V gene TRBV7-8; 7 bases fit TRBD1. The germline gives CDR1 SGHVS, CDR2 FQNEAQ. V gave up 3 bases and J gave up 11 bases; unmatched junction bases: 4. This CDR3 spans 12 amino acids.

The chain couples TRBV14 to TRBJ2-2; 8 bases agree with TRBD2. This CDR3 is 15 amino acids long. Germline V gene lookup returns CDR1 SGHDN and CDR2 FVKESK. V lost 4 bases and J lost 4; bases outside the gene matches: 5. CDR3 protein: CASSRGSGGTGELFF. CDR3 nucleotide sequence: TGTGCCAGCAGCCGTGGCAGCGGGGGCACCGGGGAGCTGTTTTTT.

This clonotype was detected a few times. The chain has TRBV11-3 and TRBJ2-2; no definite D call. This CDR3 is 16 amino acids long. Germline CDR1 is SGHNT and CDR2 is YENEEA. V lost 5 bases and J lost 0, with 13 bases in between. CDR3 loop: CASSLTPDSNTGELFF. CDR3 bases: TGTGCCAGCAGCCTAACCCCAGATTCGAACACCGGGGAGCTGTTTTTT.

The rearrangement links TRBV10-3 to TRBJ2-1, with a tentative D call TRBD2 (6 bases). The CDR3 has 16 amino acids. The germline V gene encodes CDR1 ENHRY and CDR2 SYGVKD. V was shortened by 2 bases and J by 1 base, with 12 bases between the two germline ends. CDR3 in DNA: TGTGCCATCAGTGAGCCCTCTCGGGGGTCCTACAATGAGCAGTTCTTC. Translating it yields CAISEPSRGSYNEQFF.

The chain employs TRBV12-3 or TRBV12-4 and TRBJ1-1; D is unresolved. The CDR3 covers 12 residues. V shed 5 bases and J shed 8 bases, with 12 bases lying between them. The DNA of the CDR3 is TGTGCCAGCAGTGGTAGGTTTGCCGAAGCTTTCTTT. Translating it yields CASSGRFAEAFF.

This clonotype has ten or more counts. V and J are TRBV11-2 and TRBJ2-1; 9 nucleotides match TRBD2. CDR1 SGHAT and CDR2 FQNNGV come from the germline V gene. After removal of 1 base from V and 3 bases from J, the junction contained 1 base not matched to a gene. CDR3 length: 15 amino acids. The CDR3 DNA is TGTGCCAGCAGCTTAGCAGCGGGGGGCTACAATGAGCAGTTCTTC. This encodes CASSLAAGGYNEQFF.

In this sample, this clonotype turned up a few times. The chain couples TRBV24-1 to TRBJ2-1, with TRBD1 as a possible D gene (6 bases). Per germline, CDR1 KGHDR and CDR2 SFDVKD. Trimming removed 5 bases from V and 0 bases from J, with 13 bases in between. The CDR3 is 16 residues long. CDR3: CATSGPGHSSYNEQFF. In nucleotides, the CDR3 is TGTGCCACCAGTGGGCCGGGACATTCCTCCTACAATGAGCAGTTCTTC.

This clonotype was seen a few times. V usage is TRBV20-1 and J usage is TRBJ2-7; 7 bases line up with TRBD1. This CDR3 contains 14 residues. From germline, CDR1 is DFQATT and CDR2 SNEGSKA (reference sequence). V was clipped by 4 bases and J by 1 base; unmatched bases: 7. In nucleotides, the CDR3 is TGCAGTGCTATAAACAGGGGCGAGTCCTACGAGCAGTACTTC. Amino acids: CSAINRGESYEQYF.

This clonotype was seen more than once but under ten times. The chain is built from TRBV10-3 and TRBJ1-6; maybe TRBD1 (5 bases). There are 16 residues in the CDR3. V lost 0 bases and J lost 9, with 15 bases in between. Germline lookup yields CDR1 ENHRY and CDR2 SYGVKD. CDR3 DNA sequence: TGTGCCATCAGTGAGTCGGGCGGCTCTGGGGGTTCACCCCTCCACTTT. The encoded protein is CAISESGGSGGSPLHF.

This clonotype was seen more than once but under ten times. V is TRBV5-1 and J is TRBJ1-1; D call uncertain. The germline V gene has CDR1 SGHRS and CDR2 YFSETQ. V shed 7 bases and J shed 0 bases, with 13 bases lying between them. This CDR3 has 14 residues. The CDR3 spells CASGATSVNTEAFF. As DNA, the CDR3 is TGCGCCAGCGGCGCAACTAGTGTGAACACTGAAGCTTTCTTT.

The rearrangement links TRBV5-1 to TRBJ2-3; TRBD1 might be the D (6 bases). The V and J ends lost 0 bases and 0 bases respectively, with 11 bases between them. Germline V gene lookup returns CDR1 SGHRS and CDR2 YFSETQ. This CDR3 region has 16 residues. CDR3 nucleotides: TGCGCCAGCAGCTTGGCCTTGACAGGTAGCACAGATACGCAGTATTTT. It specifies CASSLALTGSTDTQYF.

This clonotype has a handful of counts. The chain recombines TRBV7-9 with TRBJ2-5; 10 positions match TRBD1. V gave up 7 bases and J gave up 9 bases; unmatched junction bases: 14. The germline CDR1 and CDR2 sequences are SEHNR and FQNEAQ (reference sequence). The CDR3 has 15 residues. In nucleotides, the CDR3 is TGTGCCAGCAACCCCGCCGGGACAGGGGATATTGCCCAGTACTTC. It yields the protein CASNPAGTGDIAQYF.

J is TRBJ1-1 and V is TRBV5-1, with a weak D call TRBD1 (5 bases). This CDR3 has 15 amino acids. Trimming took off 2 bases at V and 4 bases at J, with 15 bases between the two ends. Germline assignment: CDR1 SGHRS and CDR2 YFSETQ. Written as DNA, the CDR3 is TGCGCCAGCAGCTTCGACGGGGCAACAGGCACTGAAGCTTTCTTT. Protein product: CASSFDGATGTEAFF.

The V gene is TRBV20-1, the J gene TRBJ2-1; 9 nucleotides agree with TRBD1. After removal of 3 bases from V and 10 bases from J, the junction contained 10 bases not matched to a gene. This CDR3 has 14 amino acids. The germline CDR1 and CDR2 sequences are DFQATT and SNEGSKA (reference sequence). CDR3: CSASFSYRGQEQFF. For the CDR3, the DNA is TGCAGTGCTAGTTTCTCCTACAGGGGGCAGGAGCAGTTCTTC.

Only a few counts were recorded for this clonotype. J is TRBJ2-7 and V is TRBV6-1; D is unresolved. V lost 6 bases and J lost 0, with 15 bases in between. The CDR3 covers 15 residues. The V gene's germline CDR1 is MNHNS and CDR2 SASEGT. Here the CDR3 reads CASRPDLISSYEQYF. In DNA, the CDR3 is TGTGCCAGCAGGCCCGACTTAATTAGCTCCTACGAGCAGTACTTC.

The table lists this clonotype with a few counts. V is TRBV12-3 or TRBV12-4 and J is TRBJ2-2; 11 bases map to TRBD2. CDR3 size: 15 residues. J gave up 6 bases and V 2 bases, and 2 bases lay outside the gene matches. CDR3 DNA: TGTGCCAGCAGTTTATCGACTAGCGGGGCCGGGGAGCTGTTTTTT. Its protein is CASSLSTSGAGELFF.

This clonotype was seen only a few times. The chain uses TRBV10-3 and TRBJ1-2, with TRBD1 as a possible D gene (5 bases). Germline V gene data show CDR1 as ENHRY and CDR2 as SYGVKD. V was cut by 5 bases and J by 7 bases, with 14 bases left in between. CDR3 length: 13 residues. CDR3 DNA sequence: TGTGCCATCAGTACAGGAGCTTATAGTGGCTACACCTTC. This codes for CAISTGAYSGYTF.

The sample holds many counts of this clonotype. The chain employs TRBV20-1 and TRBJ2-2; 9 bases align to TRBD1. Germline CDR1 DFQATT, CDR2 SNEGSKA (reference sequence). The CDR3 contains 16 residues. V dropped 5 bases and J dropped 6; count of bases not matched to a gene: 13. This CDR3 is CSAGDRAAVRAGELFF. In DNA, the CDR3 is TGCAGTGCTGGGGACAGGGCCGCGGTTCGTGCCGGGGAGCTGTTTTTT.

The V gene is TRBV10-3, the J gene TRBJ2-1; 10 bases match TRBD2. CDR1 ENHRY and CDR2 SYGVKD come from the germline V gene. CDR3 length equals 14 residues. Trimming cost V 6 bases and J 7 bases; bases outside gene matches: 6. CDR3 in amino acids: CAIRTSGAGNEQFF. CDR3 sequence (DNA): TGTGCCATCAGAACTAGCGGGGCGGGGAATGAGCAGTTCTTC.

The chain is built from TRBV7-9 and TRBJ2-2; D perhaps matches TRBD2 (5 bases). The germline V and J ends were trimmed by 5 bases and 7 bases, with 17 bases remaining between them. The germline CDR1 and CDR2 sequences are SEHNR and FQNEAQ (reference sequence). The CDR3 has 15 amino acids. In nucleotides, the CDR3 is TGTGCCAGCAGCCCCAGGACTGGTGTACTCGGGGAGCTGTTTTTT. This gives the protein CASSPRTGVLGELFF.

The V gene is TRBV7-3, the J gene TRBJ2-7, with TRBD1 matching over 7 bases. The CDR3 runs 12 residues. V shed 5 bases and J 6 bases; nucleotides not matched to a gene: 4. In germline, CDR1 is SGHTA, CDR2 FQGTGA. Written as DNA, the CDR3 is TGTGCCAGCAGCCCGGGACAGCTCGAGCAGTACTTC. Translated: CASSPGQLEQYF.

In its sample, this clonotype was seen a few times. V and J are TRBV5-1 and TRBJ2-3; D remains ambiguous. Trimming left V 0 bases short and J 8 bases short, with 7 bases between. The germline V gene has CDR1 SGHRS and CDR2 YFSETQ. CDR3 length equals 12 residues. In DNA form, the CDR3 reads TGCGCCAGCAGCTTGGAAGTCGGTACGCAGTATTTT. Amino acids: CASSLEVGTQYF.